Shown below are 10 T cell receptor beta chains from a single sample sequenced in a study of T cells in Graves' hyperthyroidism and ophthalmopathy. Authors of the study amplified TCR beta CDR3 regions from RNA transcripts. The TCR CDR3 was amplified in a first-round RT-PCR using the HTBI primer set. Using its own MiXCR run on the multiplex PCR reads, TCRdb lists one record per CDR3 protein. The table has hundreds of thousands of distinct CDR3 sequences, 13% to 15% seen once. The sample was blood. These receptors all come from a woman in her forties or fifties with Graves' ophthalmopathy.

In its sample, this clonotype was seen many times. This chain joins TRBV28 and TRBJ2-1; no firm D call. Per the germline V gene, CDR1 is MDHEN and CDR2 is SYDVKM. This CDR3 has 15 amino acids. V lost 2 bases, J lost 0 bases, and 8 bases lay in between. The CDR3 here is CASSLQYFSYNEQFF. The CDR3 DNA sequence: TGTGCCAGCAGTTTACAATACTTCTCCTACAATGAGCAGTTCTTC.

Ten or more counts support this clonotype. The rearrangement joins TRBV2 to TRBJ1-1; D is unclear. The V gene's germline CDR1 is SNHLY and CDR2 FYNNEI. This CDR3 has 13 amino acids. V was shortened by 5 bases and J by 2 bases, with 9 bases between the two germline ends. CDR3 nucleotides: TGTGCCAGCAGTTTACAGCTAAACACTGAAGCTTTCTTT. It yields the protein CASSLQLNTEAFF.

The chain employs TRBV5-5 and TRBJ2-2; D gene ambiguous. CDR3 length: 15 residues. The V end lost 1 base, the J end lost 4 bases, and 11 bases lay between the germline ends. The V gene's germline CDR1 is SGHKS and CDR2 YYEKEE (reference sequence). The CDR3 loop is CASSLSLPTTGELFF. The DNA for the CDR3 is TGTGCCAGCAGCTTGAGCCTACCGACCACCGGGGAGCTGTTTTTT.

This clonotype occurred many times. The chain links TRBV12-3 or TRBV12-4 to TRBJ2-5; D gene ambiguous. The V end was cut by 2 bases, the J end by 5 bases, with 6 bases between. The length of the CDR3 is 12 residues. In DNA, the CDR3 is TGTGCCAGCAGTTTAAGATCGGAGACCCAGTACTTC. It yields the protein CASSLRSETQYF.

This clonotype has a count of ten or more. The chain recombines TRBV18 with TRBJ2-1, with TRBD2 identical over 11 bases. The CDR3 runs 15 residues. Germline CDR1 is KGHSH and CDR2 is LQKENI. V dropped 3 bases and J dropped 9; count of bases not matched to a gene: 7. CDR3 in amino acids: CASSPALAGAGEQFF. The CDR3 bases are TGTGCCAGCTCACCGGCACTAGCGGGAGCAGGTGAGCAGTTCTTC.

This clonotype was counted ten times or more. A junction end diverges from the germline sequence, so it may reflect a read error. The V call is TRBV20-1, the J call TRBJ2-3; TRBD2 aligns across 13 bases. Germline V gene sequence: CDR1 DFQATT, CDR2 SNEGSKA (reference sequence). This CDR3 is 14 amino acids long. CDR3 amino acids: CSAGLAGATDTQYF. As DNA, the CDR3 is TGCAGTGCTGGACTAGCGGGGGCCACAGATACACAGTATTTT.

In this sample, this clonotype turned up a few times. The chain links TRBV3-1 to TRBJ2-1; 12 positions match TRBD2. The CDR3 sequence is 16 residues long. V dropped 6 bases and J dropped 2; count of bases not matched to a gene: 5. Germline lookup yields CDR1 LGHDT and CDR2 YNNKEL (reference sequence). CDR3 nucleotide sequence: TGTGCCAGCAGGAACCTAGCGGGAGGGCCCTACAATGAGCAGTTCTTC. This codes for CASRNLAGGPYNEQFF.

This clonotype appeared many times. The CDR3 region has the DNA TGTGCCAGCAAGGAGGACTCCTACGAGCAGTACTTC. Protein sequence: CASKEDSYEQYF. The chain recombines TRBV28 with TRBJ2-7, with D perhaps TRBD2 (5 bases). Germline loops: CDR1 MDHEN, CDR2 SYDVKM. V dropped 7 bases and J dropped 0 bases, with 7 bases sitting between them. This CDR3 has 12 residues.

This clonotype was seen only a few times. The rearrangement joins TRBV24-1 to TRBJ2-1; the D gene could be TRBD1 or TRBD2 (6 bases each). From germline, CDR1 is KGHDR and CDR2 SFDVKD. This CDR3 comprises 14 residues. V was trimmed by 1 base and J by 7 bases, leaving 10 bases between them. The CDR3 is CATSDFRGGNEQFF. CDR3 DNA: TGTGCCACCAGTGATTTCCGAGGGGGGAATGAGCAGTTCTTC.

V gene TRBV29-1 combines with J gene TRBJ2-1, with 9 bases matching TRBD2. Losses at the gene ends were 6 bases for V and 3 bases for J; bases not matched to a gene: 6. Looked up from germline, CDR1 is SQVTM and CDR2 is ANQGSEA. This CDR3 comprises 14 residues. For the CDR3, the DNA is TGCAGCGTGCGGATTAGCGGGGGCTACAATGAGCAGTTCTTC. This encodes CSVRISGGYNEQFF.